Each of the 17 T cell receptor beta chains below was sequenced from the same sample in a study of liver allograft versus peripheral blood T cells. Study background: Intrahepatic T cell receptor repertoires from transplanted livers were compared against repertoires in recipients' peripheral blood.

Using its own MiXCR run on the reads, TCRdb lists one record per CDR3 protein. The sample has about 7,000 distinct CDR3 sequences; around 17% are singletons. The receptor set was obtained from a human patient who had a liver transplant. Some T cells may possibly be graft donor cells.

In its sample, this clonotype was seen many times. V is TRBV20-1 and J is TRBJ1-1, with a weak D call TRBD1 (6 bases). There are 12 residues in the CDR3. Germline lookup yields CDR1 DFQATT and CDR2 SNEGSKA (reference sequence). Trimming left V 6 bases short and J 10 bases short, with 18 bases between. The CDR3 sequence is CSALGGGRRAFF. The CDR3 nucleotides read TGCAGTGCCCTCGGGGGGGGGCGGCGAGCTTTCTTT.

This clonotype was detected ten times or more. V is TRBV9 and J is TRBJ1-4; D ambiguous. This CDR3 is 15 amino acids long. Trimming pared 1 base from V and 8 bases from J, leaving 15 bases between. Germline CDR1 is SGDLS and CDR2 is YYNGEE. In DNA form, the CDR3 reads TGTGCCAGCAGCGTATCCCCTTCCGAAGGGGAAAAACTGTTTTTT. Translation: CASSVSPSEGEKLFF.

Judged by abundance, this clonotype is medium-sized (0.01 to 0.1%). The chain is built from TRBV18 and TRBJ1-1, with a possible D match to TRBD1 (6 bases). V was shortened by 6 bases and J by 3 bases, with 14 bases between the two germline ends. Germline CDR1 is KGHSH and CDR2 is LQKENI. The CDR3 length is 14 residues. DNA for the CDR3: TGTGCCAGCTCCCGGCTGAAGGGGGACACTGAAGCTTTCTTT. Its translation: CASSRLKGDTEAFF.

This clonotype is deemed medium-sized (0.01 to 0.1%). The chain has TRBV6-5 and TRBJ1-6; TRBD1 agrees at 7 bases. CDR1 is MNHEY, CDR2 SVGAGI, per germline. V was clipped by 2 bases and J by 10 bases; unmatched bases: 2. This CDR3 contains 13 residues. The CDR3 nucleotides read TGTGCCAGCAGTTACACAGGGGCCTCACCCCTCCACTTT. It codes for CASSYTGASPLHF.

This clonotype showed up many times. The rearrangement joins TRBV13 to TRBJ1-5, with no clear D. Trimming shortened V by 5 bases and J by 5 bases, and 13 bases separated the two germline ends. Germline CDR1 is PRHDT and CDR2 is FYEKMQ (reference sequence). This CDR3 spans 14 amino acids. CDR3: CASSLGPRDQPQHF. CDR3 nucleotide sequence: TGTGCCAGCAGCCTTGGGCCCCGGGATCAGCCCCAGCATTTT.

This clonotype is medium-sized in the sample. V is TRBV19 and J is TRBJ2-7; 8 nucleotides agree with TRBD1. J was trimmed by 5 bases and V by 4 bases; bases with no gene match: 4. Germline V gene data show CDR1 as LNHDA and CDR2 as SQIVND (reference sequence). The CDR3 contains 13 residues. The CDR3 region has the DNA TGTGCCAGTAGTACCGACAGGGGAAACGAGCAGTACTTC. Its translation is CASSTDRGNEQYF.

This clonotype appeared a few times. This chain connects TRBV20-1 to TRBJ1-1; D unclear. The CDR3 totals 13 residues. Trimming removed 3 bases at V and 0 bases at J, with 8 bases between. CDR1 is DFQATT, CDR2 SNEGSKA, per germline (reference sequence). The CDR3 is CSASLILNTEAFF. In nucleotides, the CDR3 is TGCAGTGCTAGTCTCATCCTGAACACTGAAGCTTTCTTT.

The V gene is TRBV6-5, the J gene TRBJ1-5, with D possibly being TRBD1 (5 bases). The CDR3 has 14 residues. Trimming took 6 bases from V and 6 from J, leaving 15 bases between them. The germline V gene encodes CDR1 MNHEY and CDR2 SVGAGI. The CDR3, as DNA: TGTGCCAGCAGAACCGCCGGGGGGAGTCAGCCCCAGCATTTT. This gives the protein CASRTAGGSQPQHF.

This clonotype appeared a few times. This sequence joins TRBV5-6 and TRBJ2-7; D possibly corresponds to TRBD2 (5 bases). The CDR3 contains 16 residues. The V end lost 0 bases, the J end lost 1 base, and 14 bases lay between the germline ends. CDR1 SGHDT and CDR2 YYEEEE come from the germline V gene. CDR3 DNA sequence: TGTGCCAGCAGCTTGGGGGCCCCGGGATGGTCCTACGAGCAGTACTTC. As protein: CASSLGAPGWSYEQYF.

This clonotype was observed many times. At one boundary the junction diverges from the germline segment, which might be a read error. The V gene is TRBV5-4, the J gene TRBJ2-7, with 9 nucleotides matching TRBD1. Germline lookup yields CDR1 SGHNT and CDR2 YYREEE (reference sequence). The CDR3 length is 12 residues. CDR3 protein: CASSRDRAVLFF. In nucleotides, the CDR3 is TGTGCCAGCAGCAGGGACAGGGCTGTCCTCTTCTTC.

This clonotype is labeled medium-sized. The CDR3, as DNA: TGTGCCTGTTCACAGGGTAATATCTATGGCTACACCTTC. This sequence encodes CACSQGNIYGYTF. The gene calls are TRBV12-3 or TRBV12-4 and TRBJ1-2, with D possibly matching TRBD1 (6 bases). CDR3 length: 13 residues. The V gene lost 11 bases and the J gene lost 4 bases, with 17 bases spanning the gap.

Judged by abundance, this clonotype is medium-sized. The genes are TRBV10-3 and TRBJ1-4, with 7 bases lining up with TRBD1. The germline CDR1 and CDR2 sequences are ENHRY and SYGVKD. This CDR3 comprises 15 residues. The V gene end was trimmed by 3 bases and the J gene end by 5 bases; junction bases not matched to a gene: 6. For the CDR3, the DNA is TGTGCCATCAGTGATTCCGGGACAGTGAATGAAAAACTGTTTTTT. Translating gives CAISDSGTVNEKLFF.

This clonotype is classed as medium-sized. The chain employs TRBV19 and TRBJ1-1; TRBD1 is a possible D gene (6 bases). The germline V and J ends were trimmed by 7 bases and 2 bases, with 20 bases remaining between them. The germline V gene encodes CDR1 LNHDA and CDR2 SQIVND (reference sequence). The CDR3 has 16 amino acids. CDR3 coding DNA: TGTGCCAGTACCCTCTTCCGGGGGCTCGATAACACTGAAGCTTTCTTT. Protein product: CASTLFRGLDNTEAFF.

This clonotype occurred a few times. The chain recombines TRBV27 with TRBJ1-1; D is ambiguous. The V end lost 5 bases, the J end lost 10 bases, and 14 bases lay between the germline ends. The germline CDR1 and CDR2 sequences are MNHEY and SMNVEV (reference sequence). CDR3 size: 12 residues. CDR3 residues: CASSPGSGGAFF. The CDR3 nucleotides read TGTGCCAGCAGTCCCGGGTCCGGCGGAGCTTTCTTT.

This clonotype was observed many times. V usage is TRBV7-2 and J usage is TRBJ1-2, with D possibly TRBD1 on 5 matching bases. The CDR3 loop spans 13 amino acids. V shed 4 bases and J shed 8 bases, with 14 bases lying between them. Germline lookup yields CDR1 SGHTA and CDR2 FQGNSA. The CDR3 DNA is TGTGCCAGCAGCTCCCGAGGGGTGGGCGGCTACACCTTC. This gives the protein CASSSRGVGGYTF.

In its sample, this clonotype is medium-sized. This chain's CDR3 is CASSQEKLHF. CDR3 sequence (DNA): TGTGCCAGCAGCCAAGAGAAACTCCACTTT. The chain employs TRBV7-9 and TRBJ1-6; D unclear. Trimming removed 5 bases from V and 16 bases from J, with 9 bases in between. The CDR3 consists of 10 residues. Germline loops: CDR1 SEHNR, CDR2 FQNEAQ (reference sequence).

CDR3 bases: TGCAGTGCTAGAGATCGGAGGGCAACTAATGAAAAACTGTTTTTT. Translation: CSARDRRATNEKLFF. The V call is TRBV20-1, the J call TRBJ1-4; D remains unclear. Germline lookup yields CDR1 DFQATT and CDR2 SNEGSKA (reference sequence). The V gene lost 0 bases and the J gene lost 0 bases, with 8 bases spanning the gap. The CDR3 loop spans 15 amino acids.